The clone carrying this TCR beta chain was counted only a few times. Its antigen remains unknown. The immunoSEQ assay was v3.0, run at survey level. The table came from immunoSEQ multiplex PCR; TCRdb's copy has only in-frame clones and leaves some out. The sample records 20,000 to 25,000 clones, roughly 85% being singletons. This entry is derived from a study of long-term antiretroviral therapy in people with HIV. Study-level findings and limits: Compared with controls, HIV repertoires showed narrower CDR3 length ranges.

V was shortened by 4 bases and J by 0 bases, with 10 bases between the two germline ends. CDR3 length: 14 residues. In germline, CDR1 is SGDLS, CDR2 YYNGEE. The chain has TRBV9 and TRBJ1-1, with a weak D call TRBD1 (6 bases). Source: unsorted PBMCs, taken 0.2 years after starting antiretroviral therapy. The sequence derives from a woman younger than 45 with HIV. The chain's CDR3 is CASSPQGMNTEAFF. The CDR3 DNA is TGTGCCAGCAGCCCACAGGGAATGAACACTGAAGCTTTCTTT.